This T cell receptor (beta chain) appears in the sequencing data of a study of T cell responses to AZD1222 COVID-19 vaccine. Overall study results and limits: Females made up more of the donors, who were largely white British, and clonal diversity may have come out too low. Just six AZD1222 recipients were seropositive at baseline.

Sequencing used immunoSEQ multiplex PCR; TCRdb keeps in-frame clones, though not all of them. The sample records some 93,000 clones, over 75% being singletons. With regard to this clone: Its antigen is not known.

After removal of 5 bases from V and 3 bases from J, the junction contained 5 bases not matched to a gene. This CDR3 region has 16 residues. CDR1 and CDR2 from the germline V gene are SGHAT and FQNNGV. The chain has TRBV11-2 and TRBJ2-2; 11 positions match TRBD1. Sequences were derived from peripheral blood, sampled 28 days after the second AZD1222 dose. This clonotype was sampled from an adult who received the AZD1222 COVID-19 vaccine. CDR3 sequence reads: CASSPGQGAYTGELFF. CDR3 coding DNA: TGTGCCAGCAGCCCCGGACAGGGGGCGTACACCGGGGAGCTGTTTTTT.